This T cell receptor beta chain was profiled in a study of T cell responses to AZD1222 COVID-19 vaccine. Produced via immunoSEQ multiplex PCR; TCRdb's table is partial and in-frame only. The sample consists of more than 75,000 clones, 75% to 90% of them appearing once. This specimen consisted of peripheral blood, obtained on day 0 of AZD1222 vaccination. This sequence originates from an adult in good health.

The CDR3 region is CASRPAGSSTDTQYF. In nucleotides, the CDR3 is TGTGCCAGCAGGCCCGCGGGTTCCAGCACAGATACGCAGTATTTT. The chain combines TRBV7-2 with TRBJ2-3; D might be TRBD2 (5 bases). Trimming took off 6 bases at V and 0 bases at J, with 13 bases between the two ends. The CDR3 loop spans 15 amino acids. From germline, CDR1 is SGHTA and CDR2 FQGNSA.